This T cell receptor (beta chain) appears in the sequencing data of a study of T cells in Graves' hyperthyroidism and ophthalmopathy. The CDR3 is 16 residues long. Per the germline V gene, CDR1 is KGHDR and CDR2 is SFDVKD. Germline trimming cut 6 bases from V and 7 bases from J; bases unmatched to any gene: 7. This clonotype was observed many times. What was amplified from RNA transcripts were TCR beta CDR3 regions. RT-PCR in the first round (using the HTBI primer set) targeted the TCR CDR3. TCRdb re-analysed the multiplex PCR reads in MiXCR, keeping a single row per CDR3 protein. The sample includes under 800,000 distinct CDR3 sequences, around 13% of them seen just once.

This chain links TRBV24-1 with TRBJ2-1; 14 bases are a match to TRBD2. The receptor's source is a woman between 18 and 30 years old with Graves' hyperthyroidism. The sample consisted of blood. The CDR3 DNA sequence: TGTGCCACCAGTCGTAGACTAGCGGGAGGGCCGAATGAGCAGTTCTTC. It encodes CATSRRLAGGPNEQFF.